This T cell receptor (beta chain) was documented in a study of tumor-infiltrating lymphocytes in primary liver carcinoma. Background on the study: Ages ranged from 30 to 69, with HCC or mixed HCC-cholangiocarcinoma.

CDR1 and CDR2 from the germline V gene are SGHKS and YYEKEE (reference sequence). The CDR3 loop spans 14 amino acids. Overall study findings and caveats: The difference in top-250-clone fraction between tumors and blood was significant, favoring tumors (p = 0.039).

The input was 450 to 500 ng total RNA; TCR beta cDNA was made from it with a constant-region primer. Slightly modified ARM-PCR, run as three nested multiplex PCR rounds, produced the TCR beta libraries. Use of TRBV1-TRBV30 forward primers with a C-beta reverse primer characterized the first two PCR rounds, which lasted about 11 cycles each. TCRdb called the multiplex PCR reads again in MiXCR, with one record for every CDR3 protein. The table lists about 84,000 distinct CDR3 sequences, around 70% of them singletons. Extraction of RNA together with DNA used about 17-30 mg of unsorted bulk tissue. Of note for this clonotype: Antigen specificity is unknown. A junction end diverges from the germline sequence, so it may reflect a read error.

Sequences were obtained from liver tumor tissue from sampling region 1. The subset is: tumor region T1, superior pole. This sequence was found in a man in his forties with primary liver carcinoma and hepatitis B virus infection. This chain uses TRBV5-5 with TRBJ2-5, with 7 bases aligning to TRBD2. The CDR3 sequence is CACSFSGVQETQYF. The CDR3, as DNA: TGTGCCTGCAGCTTCAGCGGGGTCCAAGAAACCCAGTACTTC.